The clone carrying this TCR beta chain has only a few counts. Its specificity is unknown. The source of the sample is a study of regulatory T cells. Study findings and constraints: Regulatory T cells showed the strongest V-J pair restriction and V/J gene skewing among patient repertoires. Hydrophobic residues at CDR3 positions 6 and 7 were enriched in conventional CD4+ T cells of CD3G-deficient patients.

Autoimmunity was present in every CD3G-deficient patient, worse in two. Patients, 2 to 39 years old, had expanded memory T-cell proportions. Regulatory (CD25-high CD127-low) and conventional (CD25-low CD127-high) CD4+ T cells were sorted separately. The primer mix had 52 TRBV and 13 TRBJ primers. TCRdb's table, derived via immunoSEQ multiplex PCR, lists solely in-frame clones and lacks some. This repertoire shows about 17,000 clones, 84% found once; its top ten account for around 8%. This CDR3 has 13 residues. Germline V lookup: CDR1 GTSNPN, CDR2 SVGIG (reference sequence). The V end was cut by 3 bases, the J end by 1 base, with 9 bases between.

The chain has TRBV30 and TRBJ1-1; possibly TRBD1 for D (6 bases). Sequencing input: conventional CD4+ T cells sorted from blood. This receptor was taken from a person aged 25 to 39 with CD3G deficiency. CDR3 in DNA: TGTGCCTGGAGACAGGGTTCGAACACTGAAGCTTTCTTT. Protein product: CAWRQGSNTEAFF. The variable domain in full, completed from reference TRBV30 and TRBJ1-1, reads SQTIHQWPATLVQPVGSPLSLECTVEGTSNPNLYWYRQAAGRGLQLLFYSVGIGQISSEVPQNLSASRPQDRQFILSSKKLLLSDSGFYLCAWRQGSNTEAFFGQGTRLTVV.